The 21 T cell receptor beta chains in this list originate from one sample, sequenced in a study of T cells after posttransplantation cyclophosphamide. Method: immunoSEQ multiplex PCR; TCRdb's copy keeps in-frame clones and lacks some. Listed here are tens of thousands of clones without any singletons, the top ten holding roughly 2.5%. Sequenced input: PBMCs. The receptors were sampled from a man aged 45 to 65 in good health, CMV-negative, and a related stem cell transplant donor.

There are a few counts of this clone. The CDR3 loop reads CSVARGSGGGNEQFF. The CDR3 nucleotides are TGCAGCGTTGCTCGGGGGTCGGGTGGAGGTAATGAGCAGTTCTTC. The chain carries TRBV29-1 and TRBJ2-1; D perhaps matches TRBD2 (6 bases). V lost 4 bases and J lost 7, with 20 bases in between. This CDR3 spans 15 amino acids. Looked up from germline, CDR1 is SQVTM and CDR2 is ANQGSEA.

Ten or more counts support this clone. The rearrangement joins TRBV18 to TRBJ1-1; perhaps TRBD1 as D (5 bases). The CDR3 spans 12 residues. The V end was cut by 8 bases, the J end by 1 base, with 8 bases between. The germline CDR1 and CDR2 sequences are KGHSH and LQKENI. The CDR3 protein is CASHTGNTEAFF. DNA for the CDR3: TGTGCCAGCCACACAGGGAACACTGAAGCTTTCTTT.

This clone was counted many times. The CDR3 DNA reads TGTGCCAGCAGCCCCCCGACCAAAACAGGATACAATGAGCAGTTCTTC. Translation: CASSPPTKTGYNEQFF. V is TRBV11-2 and J is TRBJ2-1, with D tentatively TRBD1 (5 bases). This CDR3 has 16 amino acids. Germline loops: CDR1 SGHAT, CDR2 FQNNGV. Trimming took off 5 bases at V and 4 bases at J, with 18 bases between the two ends.

This clone was observed at least ten times. The rearrangement uses TRBV29-1 and TRBJ2-7, with 8 bases identical to TRBD1. J was trimmed by 5 bases and V by 6 bases; bases with no gene match: 3. Germline assignment: CDR1 SQVTM and CDR2 ANQGSEA. The CDR3 totals 11 residues. CDR3 sequence reads: CSVETGDEQYF. The CDR3 bases are TGCAGCGTGGAGACAGGGGACGAGCAGTACTTC.

This clone showed up many times. The chain is built from TRBV30 and TRBJ1-2, with D possibly being TRBD1 (6 bases). Trimming took off 3 bases at V and 2 bases at J, with 10 bases between the two ends. The germline V gene encodes CDR1 GTSNPN and CDR2 SVGIG (reference sequence). The CDR3 extends over 13 amino acids. The CDR3 reads CAWSLTGNYGYTF. Here the CDR3 DNA reads TGTGCCTGGAGCTTGACAGGCAACTATGGCTACACCTTC.

The rearrangement joins TRBV9 to TRBJ1-5; 7 bases map to TRBD1. The CDR3 contains 15 residues. The germline gives CDR1 SGDLS, CDR2 YYNGEE. V lost 4 bases to trimming and J lost 7 bases; unmatched junction nucleotides: 11. The CDR3 DNA is TGTGCCAGCAGCACCTTCGGGACAGTAGGCCAGCCCCAGCATTTT. This sequence encodes CASSTFGTVGQPQHF.

The sample holds many counts of this clone. V is TRBV2 and J is TRBJ2-7, with D possibly being TRBD2 (6 bases). The germline CDR1 and CDR2 sequences are SNHLY and FYNNEI. The V and J ends lost 2 bases and 3 bases respectively, with 11 bases between them. This CDR3 has 14 amino acids. The CDR3 is CASSERTTDYEQYF. CDR3 DNA sequence: TGTGCCAGCAGTGAAAGGACTACTGACTACGAGCAGTACTTC.

This clone has a count of ten or more. This chain links TRBV5-8 with TRBJ2-1; 8 nucleotides agree with TRBD2. The germline CDR1 and CDR2 sequences are SGHTS and YDEGEE. J gave up 4 bases and V 1 base, and 7 bases lay outside the gene matches. The CDR3 has 16 residues. CDR3 amino acids: CASSLFVGLEYNEQFF. The DNA for the CDR3 is TGTGCCAGCAGCTTGTTTGTGGGACTAGAATACAATGAGCAGTTCTTC.

There are many counts of this clone. This rearrangement joins TRBV5-1 to TRBJ2-7, with D perhaps matching TRBD1 (6 bases). The V and J ends lost 2 bases and 2 bases respectively, with 8 bases between them. Germline V gene data show CDR1 as SGHRS and CDR2 as YFSETQ. This CDR3 is 13 amino acids long. DNA of the CDR3: TGCGCCAGCAGCTTACAGGGAACCTACGAGCAGTACTTC. Translated: CASSLQGTYEQYF.

Only a few counts were recorded for this clone. The chain couples TRBV9 to TRBJ2-1; TRBD1 might be the D (6 bases). CDR3 length equals 13 residues. V lost 0 bases and J lost 9, with 10 bases in between. Germline V lookup: CDR1 SGDLS, CDR2 YYNGEE. The CDR3: CASSVGQDSEQFF. As DNA, the CDR3 is TGTGCCAGCAGCGTAGGTCAGGACAGTGAGCAGTTCTTC. Using reference TRBV9 and TRBJ2-1 for the parts outside the CDR3, the full variable domain is DSGVTQTPKHLITATGQRVTLRCSPRSGDLSVYWYQQSLDQGLQFLIQYYNGEERAKGNILERFSAQQFPDLHSELNLSSLELGDSALYFCASSVGQDSEQFFGPGTRLTVL.

This clone has ten or more counts. As DNA, the CDR3 is TGTGCCAGCAGCTCGGGGGGGACAGCCACCTACGAGCAGTACTTC. As protein: CASSSGGTATYEQYF. The chain combines TRBV27 with TRBJ2-7; D is perhaps TRBD2 (8 bases). Trimming removed 6 bases from V and 2 bases from J, with 17 bases in between. CDR3 length equals 15 residues. Germline lookup yields CDR1 MNHEY and CDR2 SMNVEV (reference sequence).

A few counts support this clone. V usage is TRBV9 and J usage is TRBJ2-7; possibly TRBD2 for D (5 bases). Germline CDR1 reads SGDLS; CDR2 reads YYNGEE. This CDR3 contains 15 residues. The V end lost 0 bases, the J end lost 1 base, and 11 bases lay between the germline ends. As DNA, the CDR3 is TGTGCCAGCAGCGTAGAAGCTCGCGGGTCCTACGAGCAGTACTTC. It specifies CASSVEARGSYEQYF. Together with reference TRBV9 and TRBJ2-7, the CDR3 gives the full variable domain: DSGVTQTPKHLITATGQRVTLRCSPRSGDLSVYWYQQSLDQGLQFLIQYYNGEERAKGNILERFSAQQFPDLHSELNLSSLELGDSALYFCASSVEARGSYEQYFGPGTRLTVT.

This clone was picked up many times. V gene TRBV7-2 combines with J gene TRBJ1-6; 7 bases match TRBD1. CDR1 and CDR2 from the germline V gene are SGHTA and FQGNSA. This CDR3 is 15 amino acids long. V dropped 6 bases and J dropped 4; count of bases not matched to a gene: 6. The CDR3 DNA sequence: TGTGCCAGCAGACCACAGGGGATGTATAATTCACCCCTCCACTTT. This translates into CASRPQGMYNSPLHF.

This clone was detected many times. The chain links TRBV5-4 to TRBJ2-7, with 15 nucleotides matching TRBD2. Germline V gene data show CDR1 as SGHNT and CDR2 as YYREEE (reference sequence). CDR3 length: 16 residues. V trimming: 4 bases; J trimming: 6 bases; junction bases outside the gene matches: 8. CDR3 nucleotide sequence: TGTGCCAGCAGCGCCGGGACTAGCGGGAGGTTATTCGAGCAGTACTTC. Its translation: CASSAGTSGRLFEQYF.

Many counts were recorded for this clone. The V and J genes are TRBV9 and TRBJ2-3, with unresolved D. The CDR3 runs 16 residues. The germline CDR1 and CDR2 sequences are SGDLS and YYNGEE. The V end lost 0 bases, the J end lost 8 bases, and 19 bases lay between the germline ends. The CDR3 loop is CASSVALERYSGTQYF. The CDR3 DNA reads as TGTGCCAGCAGCGTAGCTCTCGAGCGTTACTCTGGTACGCAGTATTTT. Supplemented by reference TRBV9 and TRBJ2-3, the full variable domain reads DSGVTQTPKHLITATGQRVTLRCSPRSGDLSVYWYQQSLDQGLQFLIQYYNGEERAKGNILERFSAQQFPDLHSELNLSSLELGDSALYFCASSVALERYSGTQYFGPGTRLTVL.

This clone was counted at least ten times. This chain links TRBV10-3 with TRBJ1-5, with 7 bases that match TRBD1. From germline, CDR1 is ENHRY and CDR2 SYGVKD. The J segment lost 4 bases and the V segment lost 3 bases, leaving 3 bases of the junction unmatched. The CDR3 loop spans 14 amino acids. The CDR3 DNA reads TGTGCCATCAGTGACCGGGACAGTAATCAGCCCCAGCATTTT. Residues: CAISDRDSNQPQHF.

This sequence joins TRBV10-3 and TRBJ1-3; no firm D call. Germline V gene data show CDR1 as ENHRY and CDR2 as SYGVKD. This CDR3 contains 11 residues. Trimming stripped 4 bases from V and 6 bases from J, with 4 bases between. CDR3: CAISGKNTIYF. DNA of the CDR3: TGTGCCATCAGTGGTAAAAACACCATATATTTT.

The gene calls are TRBV9 and TRBJ2-3; TRBD1 matches at 8 bases. V was clipped by 4 bases and J by 6 bases; unmatched bases: 7. Germline V CDR1 and CDR2: SGDLS, YYNGEE. The CDR3 contains 14 residues. Written as DNA, the CDR3 is TGTGCCAGCAGCTATAGAGGACAGGGTGATACGCAGTATTTT. Translated: CASSYRGQGDTQYF.

In this sample, this clone turned up many times. The chain combines TRBV7-9 with TRBJ2-1; D gene unclear. Trimming cost V 7 bases and J 6 bases, with 7 bases left between them. This CDR3 spans 11 amino acids. Germline loops: CDR1 SEHNR, CDR2 FQNEAQ (reference sequence). CDR3 amino acids: CASTSFNEQFF. The CDR3 DNA follows: TGTGCCAGCACCTCGTTCAATGAGCAGTTCTTC.

At least ten counts were recorded for this clone. The CDR3 spells CASSPGESYEQYF. The DNA of the CDR3 is TGTGCCAGCTCACCAGGGGAGTCCTACGAGCAGTACTTC. This chain connects TRBV18 to TRBJ2-7, with TRBD2 as a possible D gene (5 bases). This CDR3 spans 13 amino acids. The V end lost 2 bases, the J end lost 1 base, and 6 bases lay between the germline ends. Germline CDR1 KGHSH, CDR2 LQKENI.

This clone was counted between two and nine times. V and J are TRBV7-9 and TRBJ2-1; 11 nucleotides line up with TRBD2. Germline V gene lookup returns CDR1 SEHNR and CDR2 FQNEAQ (reference sequence). J gave up 0 bases and V 5 bases, and 9 bases lay outside the gene matches. This CDR3 is 18 amino acids long. Here the CDR3 DNA reads TGTGCCAGCAGCCGGGACATTGGACTAGCGGGCTCCTACAATGAGCAGTTCTTC. It yields the protein CASSRDIGLAGSYNEQFF. Full variable domain (rest looked up from reference TRBV7-9 and TRBJ2-1): DTGVSQNPRHKITKRGQNVTFRCDPISEHNRLYWYRQTLGQGPEFLTYFQNEAQLEKSRLLSDRFSAERPKGSFSTLEIQRTEQGDSAMYLCASSRDIGLAGSYNEQFFGPGTRLTVL.